Listed below are T cell receptor beta chains from one sample, sequenced in a study of PD-L1 blockade in urothelial cancer. Only in-frame clones appear in the TCRdb table, and some are missing; sequencing was by immunoSEQ multiplex PCR. This sample has some 79,000 clones; 82% occur once, and the top ten carry more than 8%. This specimen was PBMCs, taken around atezolizumab (anti-PD-L1) treatment. These receptors all stem from a man between 65 and 80 years old with urothelial cancer. The CDR3 runs from the conserved cysteine through the conserved F or W. The order of the fields is D gene, clone size, V gene, J gene, CDR3 DNA, CDR3 protein. A D gene is named only where the DNA matches it firmly. The size entry is marked missing in some rows and otherwise reads once, few, many or a size class.

.	.	TRBV29-1	TRBJ2-2	TGCAGCGTGGGGGACTCACTGAACACCGGGGAGCTGTTTTTT	CSVGDSLNTGELFF
.	.	TRBV18	TRBJ2-7	TGTGCCAGCTCACAAGCAGGTTACGAGCAGTACTTC	CASSQAGYEQYF
.	.	TRBV4-3	TRBJ2-3	TGCGCCAGCAGCCAAAACAGGGACGCAGATACGCAGTATTTT	CASSQNRDADTQYF
TRBD1	.	TRBV6-5	TRBJ1-2	TGTGCCAGCAGAAGACAGGGGTTTAACTATGGCTACACCTTC	CASRRQGFNYGYTF
.	.	TRBV10-3	TRBJ2-1	TGTGCCATCAGTGAGTCGGAGGGGATCTCCTACAATGAGCAGTTCTTC	CAISESEGISYNEQFF
TRBD1	.	TRBV19	TRBJ2-7	TGTGCCAGTGCCTTTGGACAGGGCGACGAGCAGTACTTC	CASAFGQGDEQYF
TRBD2	once	TRBV10-1	TRBJ2-7	TGCGCCAGCTCTCACGGGACTAGCGCAACCTACGAGCAGTACTTC	CASSHGTSATYEQYF
TRBD1	.	TRBV11-3	TRBJ2-7	TGTGCCAGCAGTGGACAGGGGGTGCTAGCCTACGAGCAGTACTTC	CASSGQGVLAYEQYF
.	.	TRBV2	TRBJ2-2	TGTGCCAGCAGTGTATTACAGGGGGGGACCGGGGAGCTGTTTTTT	CASSVLQGGTGELFF
TRBD1	.	TRBV28	TRBJ1-5	TGTGCCAGCAGATGGACAGGGGATAATGAGCCCCAGCATTTT	CASRWTGDNEPQHF
.	few	TRBV2	TRBJ1-2	TGTGCCAGCAGTGTCTTGGCAGGGTCGGTTGGCTACACCTTC	CASSVLAGSVGYTF
TRBD2	.	TRBV5-1	TRBJ2-1	TGCGCCAGCAGCTTGGGACTAGCGGGGAATGAGCAGTTCTTC	CASSLGLAGNEQFF
.	once	TRBV15	TRBJ1-1	TGTGCCACCCTCTCAGGGAGGTTGGGCACTGAAGCTTTCTTT	CATLSGRLGTEAFF
.	.	TRBV13	TRBJ2-7	TGTGCCAGCAGCTACCGAGACTACTACGAGCAGTACTTC	CASSYRDYYEQYF
.	once	TRBV7-9	TRBJ2-3	TGTGCCAGCAGCTTACAGGCGGATACGCAGTATTTT	CASSLQADTQYF
.	.	TRBV7-6	TRBJ2-3	TGTGCCAGCAGCTCCATCCCAGATACGCAGTATTTT	CASSSIPDTQYF
.	.	TRBV6-1	TRBJ2-4	TGTGCCAGCAGTGAATTGGAGTTGGTACCAGCCAAAAACATTCAGTACTTC	CASSELELVPAKNIQYF
.	.	TRBV13	TRBJ2-3	TGTGCCAGCAGCTTAGGTGGGGGACGGGAGTCAGATACGCAGTATTTT	CASSLGGGRESDTQYF
TRBD1	.	TRBV7-3	TRBJ2-5	TGTGCCAGCAGCTCAACAGGGGCCCAAGAGACCCAGTACTTC	CASSSTGAQETQYF
.	.	TRBV5-1	TRBJ2-3	TGCGCCAGCAGCTTGGCCTTTGGGGCGGCCTCTAGCACAGATACGCAGTATTTT	CASSLAFGAASSTDTQYF
.	.	TRBV2	TRBJ2-4	TGTGCCAGCAGTCCCGAGGGGGTGGGATTAGCCAAAAACATTCAGTACTTC	CASSPEGVGLAKNIQYF
TRBD1	.	TRBV9	TRBJ1-5	TGTGCCAGCAGCGTCGGGACAGAAGGGGCCCAGCATTTT	CASSVGTEGAQHF
.	.	TRBV29-1	TRBJ1-2	TGCAGCGTTAGGGAGGGGGACTATGGCTACACCTTC	CSVREGDYGYTF
.	.	TRBV6-5	TRBJ1-5	TGTGCCAGCAGTAGAACAAGTTACAATCAGCCCCAGCATTTT	CASSRTSYNQPQHF
.	once	TRBV7-6	TRBJ1-1	TGTGCCAGCAGCCCGAAGAATAGCCCACAGGACGAGATGAACACTGAAGCTTTCTTT	CASSPKNSPQDEMNTEAFF
TRBD1	.	TRBV6-6	TRBJ1-2	TGTGCCAGCAGTCACGGGGACAGGGCCAACTATGGCTACACCTTC	CASSHGDRANYGYTF
.	.	TRBV19	TRBJ2-2	TGTGCCAGTAGTGGGCAGTTGAACACCGGGGAGCTGTTTTTT	CASSGQLNTGELFF
.	.	TRBV12-5	TRBJ2-1	TGTGCTAGTGGCATAGACAATGAGCAGTTCTTC	CASGIDNEQFF
TRBD1	.	TRBV18	TRBJ1-3	TGTGCCAGCTCGTCACGGACAGGGCGGGGAAACACCATATATTTT	CASSSRTGRGNTIYF
TRBD1	once	TRBV19	TRBJ2-2	TGTGCCAGTAATAGGGACAGGGGGAACACCGGGGAGCTGTTTTTT	CASNRDRGNTGELFF
.	.	TRBV9	TRBJ2-3	TGTGCCAGCAGCGTAGGGAGGGTAGGAACAGATACGCAGTATTTT	CASSVGRVGTDTQYF
.	.	TRBV28	TRBJ1-5	TGTGCCAGCAGTTTAGTTCACAGAATTAGCAATCAGCCCCAGCATTTT	CASSLVHRISNQPQHF
TRBD2	.	TRBV10-1	TRBJ2-7	TGCGCCAGCAGTGCTAGCGGGGGATTGTACGAGCAGTACTTC	CASSASGGLYEQYF
TRBD1	.	TRBV19	TRBJ1-5	TGTGCCAGTAGGAGAGACAGGGAGAACAATCAGCCCCAGCATTTT	CASRRDRENNQPQHF
TRBD2	.	TRBV7-2	TRBJ2-7	TGTGCCAGCAGAGTAGCGGGGGCAACCTACGAGCAGTACTTC	CASRVAGATYEQYF
TRBD2	once	TRBV7-9	TRBJ2-7	TGTGCCACCTCCCAGTTGACTAGCGGGGCCTACGAGCAGTACTTC	CATSQLTSGAYEQYF
.	few	TRBV9	TRBJ1-1	TGTGCCAGCAGCGTGCAGGGCGGGGACACTGAAGCTTTCTTT	CASSVQGGDTEAFF
.	.	TRBV5-4	TRBJ1-5	TGTGCCAGCAGCTTGGACAGAAATCAGCCCCAGCATTTT	CASSLDRNQPQHF
TRBD1	.	TRBV5-1	TRBJ1-2	TGCGCCAGCAGCCGACTACAGGGGGCGGGCTATGGCTACACCTTC	CASSRLQGAGYGYTF
.	.	TRBV18	TRBJ2-3	TGTGCCAGCGCGCCCCCGGGTAGCACAGATACGCAGTATTTT	CASAPPGSTDTQYF
.	.	TRBV5-1	TRBJ1-2	TGCGCCAGCAGCCTGGAAGGGGCTCATGGCTACACCTTC	CASSLEGAHGYTF
.	.	TRBV6-1	TRBJ2-7	TGTGCCAGCAGGACAGGCCCTCGCGGAGACGAGCAGTACTTC	CASRTGPRGDEQYF
TRBD1	.	TRBV27	TRBJ1-5	TGTGCCAGCAGTCCAAGACAGGGCGTTAGCAATCAGCCCCAGCATTTT	CASSPRQGVSNQPQHF
.	few	TRBV6-4	TRBJ2-2	TGTGCCAGCAGTGACATAGCGAACACCGGGGAGCTGTTTTTT	CASSDIANTGELFF
TRBD1	.	TRBV18	TRBJ1-1	TGTGCCAGCTCACCGCTACTAGGGACAGGGCCTGCGAGAGAGACTGAAGCTTTCTTT	CASSPLLGTGPARETEAFF
TRBD2	.	TRBV5-6	TRBJ2-1	TGTGCCAGCAGCTACGATTCGGGGACTAGCTCCTACAATGAGCAGTTCTTC	CASSYDSGTSSYNEQFF
TRBD2	.	TRBV10-3	TRBJ2-1	TGTGCCATCACCTTCGGACTAGACGGCAATGAGCAGTTCTTC	CAITFGLDGNEQFF
.	.	TRBV7-2	TRBJ2-1	TGTGCCAGCAGCCTTACCCCGATACAGGGCTATGAGCAGTTCTTC	CASSLTPIQGYEQFF
.	once	TRBV5-4	TRBJ2-1	TGTGCCAGCAGCACGGACTCCCATTTTTTAGGCAATGAGCAGTTCTTC	CASSTDSHFLGNEQFF
TRBD1	.	TRBV7-2	TRBJ2-1	TGTGCCAGCAGCTTAGCGCTTTCAGGGGGAAATGAGCAGTTCTTC	CASSLALSGGNEQFF
.	.	TRBV5-6	TRBJ1-6	TGTGCCAGCAGCTATAGGGCGGGAAGCTCCTATAATTCACCCCTCCACTTT	CASSYRAGSSYNSPLHF
.	.	TRBV21-1	TRBJ2-7	TGTGCCAGCAGCAGCACCGGGACAGGGACCTACGAGCAGTACTTC	CASSSTGTGTYEQYF
TRBD2	.	TRBV5-1	TRBJ2-1	TGCGCCAGCAGCTTGGAGAGCGGGGGGCGGGGTGAGCAGTTCTTC	CASSLESGGRGEQFF
TRBD1	.	TRBV6-1	TRBJ2-1	TGTGCCAGCAGTGAAGCCTTACAGGGGAAAAGTCCGCGGGAGCAGTTCTTC	CASSEALQGKSPREQFF
.	once	TRBV18	TRBJ2-5	TGTGCCAGCTCACCACGGAACGGGGGAGAGGGGAGAGAGACCCAGTACTTC	CASSPRNGGEGRETQYF
TRBD2	once	TRBV6-6	TRBJ2-5	TGTGCCAGCAGTTACGGGGGGGGAAGGGAGACCCAGTACTTC	CASSYGGGRETQYF
.	.	TRBV11-2	TRBJ2-7	TGTGCCAGCAGCAACCCCACAGGGTACCCCTACGAGCAGTACTTC	CASSNPTGYPYEQYF